This is a list of T cell receptor beta chains from one sample in a study of Ad26.COV2.S vaccination and SARS-CoV-2 variants. Clones were read by immunoSEQ multiplex PCR, and TCRdb kept only the in-frame ones, dropping some. The table includes roughly 350,000 clones, roughly 84% detected once. The sequences come from peripheral blood, collected in a trial of Ad26.COV2.S vaccine versus placebo. The receptors come from a person between 18 and 65 years old who received the Ad26.COV2.S COVID-19 vaccine or a placebo. Each CDR3 is given with its conserved first and last residue. D genes are given only for firm matches. Size is omitted from some rows. Given values are once, few, many or a class for expanded clones.

clone_size	j_call	d_call	v_call	cdr3_length	cdr3_aa	cdr3_nt
-	TRBJ1-5	TRBD1	TRBV9	16	CASSRGQELIWQPQHF	TGTGCCAGCAGTAGGGGACAGGAGCTTATCTGGCAGCCCCAGCATTTT
once	TRBJ1-1	-	TRBV6-2/TRBV6-3	13	CASSYGGTTEAFF	TGTGCCAGCAGTTACGGTGGGACCACTGAAGCTTTCTTT
-	TRBJ1-5	-	TRBV6-5	13	CASMLAINQPQHF	TGTGCCAGCATGTTGGCGATCAATCAGCCCCAGCATTTT
-	TRBJ1-1	-	TRBV5-6	15	CASSLGTGSGTEAFF	TGTGCCAGCAGCCTAGGAACAGGGTCCGGCACTGAAGCTTTCTTT
-	TRBJ2-7	TRBD1	TRBV11-2	15	CASSPDRGDYYEQYF	TGTGCCAGCAGCCCCGACAGGGGTGACTACTACGAGCAGTACTTC
-	TRBJ1-2	-	TRBV7-3	12	CAIHGTVYGYTF	TGTGCCATCCACGGGACGGTCTATGGCTACACCTTC
-	TRBJ2-7	-	TRBV6-5	13	CASSYGDGYEQYF	TGTGCCAGCAGTTATGGAGACGGCTACGAGCAGTACTTC
-	TRBJ2-1	-	TRBV7-3	15	CASSLGQAGINEQFF	TGTGCCAGCAGCTTAGGGCAGGCGGGGATTAATGAGCAGTTCTTC
-	TRBJ1-2	-	TRBV6-5	13	CASRYGSLVGYTF	TGTGCCAGCAGGTACGGCAGCTTGGTTGGCTACACCTTC
-	TRBJ1-5	-	TRBV6-2/TRBV6-3	14	CASSYPGYNQPQHF	TGTGCCAGCAGTTACCCAGGGTACAATCAGCCCCAGCATTTT
-	TRBJ1-1	-	TRBV7-9	13	CANRKGLNTEAFF	TGTGCCAACCGGAAGGGTCTAAACACTGAAGCTTTCTTT
-	TRBJ1-3	-	TRBV5-4	15	CASSSGPSSGNTIYF	TGTGCCAGCAGTTCGGGCCCCAGCTCTGGAAACACCATATATTTT
-	TRBJ2-7	TRBD1	TRBV9	13	CASSEGQGREQYF	TGTGCCAGCAGCGAGGGACAGGGACGCGAGCAGTACTTC
-	TRBJ2-7	-	TRBV14	15	CASSQGGRGLYEQYF	TGTGCCAGCAGCCAAGGCGGCCGGGGGCTCTACGAGCAGTACTTC
-	TRBJ2-1	-	TRBV7-8	14	CASSLAPLDNEQFF	TGTGCCAGCAGCTTAGCCCCCCTCGACAATGAGCAGTTCTTC
-	TRBJ2-1	-	TRBV7-3	12	CASSPQGNEQFF	TGTGCCAGCAGCCCACAGGGCAATGAGCAGTTCTTC
few	TRBJ2-2	-	TRBV14	14	CASSQLWVAGELFF	TGTGCCAGCAGCCAATTATGGGTAGCTGGGGAGCTGTTTTTT
-	TRBJ2-1	TRBD2	TRBV2	14	CASLGGLAGGEQFF	TGTGCCAGCCTAGGAGGACTAGCGGGGGGGGAGCAGTTCTTC
-	TRBJ1-1	TRBD1	TRBV29-1	15	CSVRDRGRMNTEAFF	TGCAGCGTGAGGGACAGGGGGCGCATGAACACTGAAGCTTTCTTT
many	TRBJ2-2	-	TRBV2	15	CASSDQGSGTGELFF	TGTGCCAGCAGTGATCAGGGGTCGGGCACCGGGGAGCTGTTTTTT
few	TRBJ1-2	-	TRBV7-3	13	CASRPGGDYGYTF	TGTGCCAGCAGGCCTGGGGGGGACTATGGCTACACCTTC
-	TRBJ1-5	-	TRBV4-1	16	CASSQDLGKINQPQHF	TGCGCCAGCAGCCAAGATCTCGGGAAGATCAATCAGCCCCAGCATTTT
once	TRBJ2-3	-	TRBV15	16	CATSTRRGARTDTQYF	TGTGCCACCAGCACCAGAAGGGGGGCCCGCACAGATACGCAGTATTTT
-	TRBJ2-3	-	TRBV7-2	15	CASSLAGGYTDTQYF	TGTGCCAGCAGCTTAGCGGGCGGATACACAGATACGCAGTATTTT
-	TRBJ1-5	-	TRBV3-1/TRBV3-2	15	CASSQGGYSNQPQHF	TGTGCCAGCAGCCAAGGGGGGTATAGCAATCAGCCCCAGCATTTT
once	TRBJ2-5	TRBD1	TRBV10-3	13	CAISAGTGETQYF	TGTGCCATCAGTGCAGGGACAGGGGAGACCCAGTACTTC
-	TRBJ2-7	-	TRBV6-5	11	CAILSPYEQYF	TGTGCCATTCTGAGTCCCTACGAGCAGTACTTC
-	TRBJ2-2	TRBD2	TRBV5-4	18	CASSLATSGALNTGELFF	TGTGCCAGCAGCTTGGCCACTAGCGGGGCGTTGAACACCGGGGAGCTGTTTTTT
few	TRBJ2-7	-	TRBV4-1	12	CASSQEVGEQYF	TGCGCCAGCAGCCAAGAGGTGGGCGAGCAGTACTTC
-	TRBJ2-7	-	TRBV6-5	15	CASSYSLKGAYEQYF	TGTGCCAGCAGTTACTCGTTGAAGGGAGCCTACGAGCAGTACTTC
-	TRBJ1-5	-	TRBV5-8	13	CASSFGSYQPQHF	TGTGCCAGCAGTTTTGGGTCCTATCAGCCCCAGCATTTT
-	TRBJ2-3	-	TRBV19	13	CASSLIKRDTQYF	TGTGCCAGTAGTCTGATAAAACGCGATACGCAGTATTTT
-	TRBJ1-6	TRBD1	TRBV19	15	CASSIADREDSPLHF	TGTGCCAGTAGTATAGCCGACAGGGAGGATTCACCCCTCCACTTT
-	TRBJ1-1	TRBD1	TRBV3-1/TRBV3-2	15	CASSKGTGVVTEAFF	TGTGCCAGCAGCAAAGGGACAGGGGTGGTCACTGAAGCTTTCTTT
-	TRBJ1-1	-	TRBV5-1	14	CASSLVGGGTEAFF	TGCGCCAGCAGCTTGGTGGGCGGGGGCACTGAAGCTTTCTTT
-	TRBJ1-3	-	TRBV6-5	13	CASRQISGNTIYF	TGTGCCAGTAGACAGATCTCTGGAAACACCATATATTTT
-	TRBJ2-1	-	TRBV9	16	CASTPFGDGSYNEQFF	TGTGCCAGCACCCCCTTCGGGGACGGATCCTACAATGAGCAGTTCTTC
-	TRBJ1-1	-	TRBV7-2	13	CASSLVGNTEAFF	TGTGCCAGCAGCTTAGTGGGGAACACTGAAGCTTTCTTT
-	TRBJ1-3	TRBD1	TRBV5-4	16	CASSFGTGISGNTIYF	TGTGCCAGCAGCTTCGGGACAGGTATCTCTGGAAACACCATATATTTT
-	TRBJ2-7	TRBD2	TRBV5-4	15	CASSPGLADSYEQYF	TGTGCCAGCAGCCCGGGACTAGCGGACTCCTACGAGCAGTACTTC
-	TRBJ1-1	-	TRBV12-3/TRBV12-4	13	CASSLARQAEAFF	TGTGCCAGCAGTTTAGCTCGACAGGCTGAAGCTTTCTTT
-	TRBJ1-5	-	TRBV7-2	15	CASSLALGGNQPQHF	TGTGCCAGCAGCTTAGCGCTCGGGGGAAATCAGCCCCAGCATTTT
-	TRBJ1-1	-	TRBV2	14	CASSGGPMNTEAFF	TGTGCCAGCAGTGGGGGACCTATGAACACTGAAGCTTTCTTT
-	TRBJ1-5	-	TRBV3-1/TRBV3-2	15	CASSQDGGARQPQHF	TGTGCCAGCAGCCAAGATGGCGGGGCGAGGCAGCCCCAGCATTTT
-	TRBJ2-7	-	TRBV15	12	CATSSPGYEQYF	TGTGCCACCAGCAGCCCGGGTTACGAGCAGTACTTC
-	TRBJ2-1	TRBD1	TRBV4-3	18	CASSQAATGTGGYNEQFF	TGCGCCAGCAGCCAAGCGGCGACCGGGACAGGGGGTTACAATGAGCAGTTCTTC